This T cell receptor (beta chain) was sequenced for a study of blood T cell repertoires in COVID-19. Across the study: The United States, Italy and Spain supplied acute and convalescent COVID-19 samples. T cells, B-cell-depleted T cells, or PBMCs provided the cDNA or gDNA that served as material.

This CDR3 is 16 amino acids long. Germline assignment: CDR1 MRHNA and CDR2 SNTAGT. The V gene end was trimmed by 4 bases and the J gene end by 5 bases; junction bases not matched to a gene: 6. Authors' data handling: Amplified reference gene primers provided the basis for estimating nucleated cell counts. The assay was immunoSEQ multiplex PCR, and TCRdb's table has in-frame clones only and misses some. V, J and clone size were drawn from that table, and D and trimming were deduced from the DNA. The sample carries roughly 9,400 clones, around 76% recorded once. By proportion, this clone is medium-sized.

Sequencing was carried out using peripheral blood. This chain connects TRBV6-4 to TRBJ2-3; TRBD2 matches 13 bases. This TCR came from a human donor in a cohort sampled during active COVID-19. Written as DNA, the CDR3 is TGTGCCAGCAGTGTTACTAGCGGGGGGGCGGAAGATACGCAGTATTTT. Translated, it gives CASSVTSGGAEDTQYF.